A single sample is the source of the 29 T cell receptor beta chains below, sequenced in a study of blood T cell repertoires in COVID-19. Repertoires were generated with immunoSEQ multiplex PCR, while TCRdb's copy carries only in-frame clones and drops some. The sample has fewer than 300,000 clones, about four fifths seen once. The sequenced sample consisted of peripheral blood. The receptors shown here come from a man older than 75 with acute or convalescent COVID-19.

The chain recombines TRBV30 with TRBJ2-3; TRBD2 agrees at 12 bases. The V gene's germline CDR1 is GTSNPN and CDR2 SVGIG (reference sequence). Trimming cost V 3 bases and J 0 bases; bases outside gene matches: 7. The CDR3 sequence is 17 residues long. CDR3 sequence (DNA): TGTGCCTGGAGGGACCGGACTAGCGGGGATAGCACAGATACGCAGTATTTT. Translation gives CAWRDRTSGDSTDTQYF.

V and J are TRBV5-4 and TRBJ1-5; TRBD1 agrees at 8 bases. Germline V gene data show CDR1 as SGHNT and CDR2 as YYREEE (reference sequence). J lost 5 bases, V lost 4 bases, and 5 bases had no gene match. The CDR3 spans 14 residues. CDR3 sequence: CASSVGTGDQPQHF. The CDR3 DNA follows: TGTGCCAGCAGCGTAGGGACAGGTGATCAGCCCCAGCATTTT.

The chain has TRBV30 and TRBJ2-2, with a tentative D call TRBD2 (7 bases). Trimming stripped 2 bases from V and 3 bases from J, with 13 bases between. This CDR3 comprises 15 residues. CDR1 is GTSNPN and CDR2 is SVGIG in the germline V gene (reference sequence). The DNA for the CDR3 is TGTGCCTGGAGTTTAGGGGGGGTGTACACCGGGGAGCTGTTTTTT. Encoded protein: CAWSLGGVYTGELFF.

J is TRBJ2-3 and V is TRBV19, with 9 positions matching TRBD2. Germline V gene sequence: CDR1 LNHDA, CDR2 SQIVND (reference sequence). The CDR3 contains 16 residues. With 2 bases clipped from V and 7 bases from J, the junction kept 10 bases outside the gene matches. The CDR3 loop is CASSISGGGALYTQYF. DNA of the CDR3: TGTGCCAGTAGTATATCTGGCGGGGGGGCCTTGTATACGCAGTATTTT.

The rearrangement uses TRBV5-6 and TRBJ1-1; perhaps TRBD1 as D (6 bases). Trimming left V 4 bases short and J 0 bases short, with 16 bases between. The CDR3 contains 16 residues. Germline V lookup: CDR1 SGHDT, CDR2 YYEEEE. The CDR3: CASSPSQGSMNTEAFF. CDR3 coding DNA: TGTGCCAGCAGCCCTTCACAGGGAAGCATGAACACTGAAGCTTTCTTT.

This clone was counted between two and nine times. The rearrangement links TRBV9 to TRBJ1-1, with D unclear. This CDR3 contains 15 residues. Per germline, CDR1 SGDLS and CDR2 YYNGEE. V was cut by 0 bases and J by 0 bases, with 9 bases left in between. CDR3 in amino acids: CASSVVGRMNTEAFF. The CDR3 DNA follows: TGTGCCAGCAGCGTAGTGGGGAGGATGAACACTGAAGCTTTCTTT.

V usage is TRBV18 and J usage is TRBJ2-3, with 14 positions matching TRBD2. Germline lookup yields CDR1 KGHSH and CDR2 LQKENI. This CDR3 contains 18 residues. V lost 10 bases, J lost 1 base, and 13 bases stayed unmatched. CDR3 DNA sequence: TGTGCCACCACGTCTAAAGGGACTAGCGGGAGTGGCACAGATACGCAGTATTTT. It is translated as CATTSKGTSGSGTDTQYF.

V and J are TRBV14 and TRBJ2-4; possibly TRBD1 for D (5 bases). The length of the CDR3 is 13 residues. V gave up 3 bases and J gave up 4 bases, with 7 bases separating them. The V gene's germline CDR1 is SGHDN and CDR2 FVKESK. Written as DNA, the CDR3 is TGTGCCAGCAGCCAGGGGCAGAAAAACATTCAGTACTTC. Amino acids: CASSQGQKNIQYF.

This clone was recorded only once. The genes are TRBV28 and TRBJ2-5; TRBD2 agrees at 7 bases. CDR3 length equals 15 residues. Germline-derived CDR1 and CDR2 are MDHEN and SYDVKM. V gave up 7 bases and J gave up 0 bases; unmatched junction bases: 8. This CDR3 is CASTPGTTYQETQYF. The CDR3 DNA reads TGTGCCAGCACACCCGGGACTACGTACCAAGAGACCCAGTACTTC.

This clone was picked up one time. CDR3 DNA: TGTGCCAGCAAAAACGGGGGGGACAGGGGCTACGAGCAGTACTTC. Translated: CASKNGGDRGYEQYF. The chain uses TRBV27 and TRBJ2-7; 10 bases are a match to TRBD1. This CDR3 contains 15 residues. Unmatched junction bases numbered 9, after V lost 7 bases and J lost 3 bases. Germline CDR1 and CDR2: MNHEY and SMNVEV (reference sequence).

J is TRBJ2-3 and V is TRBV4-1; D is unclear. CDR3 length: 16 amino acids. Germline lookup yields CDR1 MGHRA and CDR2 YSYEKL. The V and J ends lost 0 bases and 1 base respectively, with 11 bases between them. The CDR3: CASSQDTEFGTDTQYF. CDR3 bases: TGCGCCAGCAGCCAAGATACGGAGTTCGGCACAGATACGCAGTATTTT.

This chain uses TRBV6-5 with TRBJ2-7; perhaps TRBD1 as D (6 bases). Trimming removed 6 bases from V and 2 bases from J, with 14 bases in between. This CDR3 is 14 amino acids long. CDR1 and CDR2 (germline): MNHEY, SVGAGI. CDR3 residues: CASRGGVGPYEQYF. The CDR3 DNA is TGTGCCAGCAGAGGGGGAGTGGGCCCCTACGAGCAGTACTTC.

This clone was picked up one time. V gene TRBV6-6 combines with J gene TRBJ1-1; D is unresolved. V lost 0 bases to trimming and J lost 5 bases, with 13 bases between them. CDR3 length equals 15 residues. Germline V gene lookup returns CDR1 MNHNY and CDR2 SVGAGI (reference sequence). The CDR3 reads CASSYSPRMDTEAFF. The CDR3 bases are TGTGCCAGCAGTTACTCGCCGAGGATGGATACTGAAGCTTTCTTT.

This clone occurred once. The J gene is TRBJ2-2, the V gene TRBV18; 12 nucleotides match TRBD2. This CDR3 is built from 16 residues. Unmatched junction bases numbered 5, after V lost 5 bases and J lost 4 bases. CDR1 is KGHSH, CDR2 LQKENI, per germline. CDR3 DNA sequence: TGTGCCAGCTCAAAGACTAGCGGGAGCGCCACCGGGGAGCTGTTTTTT. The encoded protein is CASSKTSGSATGELFF.

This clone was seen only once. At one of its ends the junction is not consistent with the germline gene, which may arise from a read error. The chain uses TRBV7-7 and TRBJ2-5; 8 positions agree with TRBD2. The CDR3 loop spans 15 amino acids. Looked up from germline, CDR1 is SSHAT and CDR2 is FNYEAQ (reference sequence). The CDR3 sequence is CASSLGGGPGETQYF. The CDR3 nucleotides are TGTGCTAGCAGCTTAGGCGGGGGGCCGGGAGAGACCCAGTACTTC.

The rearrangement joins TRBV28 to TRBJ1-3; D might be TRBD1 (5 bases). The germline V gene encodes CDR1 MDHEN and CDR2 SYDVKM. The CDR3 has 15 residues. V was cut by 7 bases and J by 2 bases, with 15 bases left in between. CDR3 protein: CASTPGGTAGNTIYF. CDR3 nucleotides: TGTGCCAGCACTCCAGGAGGGACGGCTGGAAACACCATATATTTT.

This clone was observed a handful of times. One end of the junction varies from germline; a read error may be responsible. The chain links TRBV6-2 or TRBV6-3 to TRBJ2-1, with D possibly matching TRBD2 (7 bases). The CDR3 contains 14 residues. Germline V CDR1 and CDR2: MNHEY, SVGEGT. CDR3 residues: CASSRGGRMSKQFF. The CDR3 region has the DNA TGTGCCAGCAGTAGGGGGGGCCGCATGTCGAAGCAATTCTTC.

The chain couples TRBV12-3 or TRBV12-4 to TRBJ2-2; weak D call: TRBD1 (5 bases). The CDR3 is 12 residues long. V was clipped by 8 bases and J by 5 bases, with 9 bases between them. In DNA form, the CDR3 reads TGTGCCAGCGCGACAGCAACCGGGGAGCTGTTTTTT. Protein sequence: CASATATGELFF.

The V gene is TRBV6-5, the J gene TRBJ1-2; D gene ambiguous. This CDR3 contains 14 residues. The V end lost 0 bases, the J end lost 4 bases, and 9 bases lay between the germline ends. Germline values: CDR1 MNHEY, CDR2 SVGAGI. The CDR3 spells CASSYSAGGYGYTF. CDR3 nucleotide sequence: TGTGCCAGCAGTTACTCGGCAGGAGGCTATGGCTACACCTTC.

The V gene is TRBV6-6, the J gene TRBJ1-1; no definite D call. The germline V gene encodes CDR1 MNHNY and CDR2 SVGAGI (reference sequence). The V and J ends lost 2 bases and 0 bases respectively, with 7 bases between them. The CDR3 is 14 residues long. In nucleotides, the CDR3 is TGTGCCAGCAGTTACGACACAATGAACACTGAAGCTTTCTTT. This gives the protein CASSYDTMNTEAFF.

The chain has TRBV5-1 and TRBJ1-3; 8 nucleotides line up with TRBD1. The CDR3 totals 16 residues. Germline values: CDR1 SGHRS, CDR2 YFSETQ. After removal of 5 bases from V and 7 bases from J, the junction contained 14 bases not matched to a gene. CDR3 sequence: CASRRPTGVDRNTIYF. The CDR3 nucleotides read TGCGCCAGCAGGAGGCCGACAGGGGTTGACAGGAACACCATATATTTT.

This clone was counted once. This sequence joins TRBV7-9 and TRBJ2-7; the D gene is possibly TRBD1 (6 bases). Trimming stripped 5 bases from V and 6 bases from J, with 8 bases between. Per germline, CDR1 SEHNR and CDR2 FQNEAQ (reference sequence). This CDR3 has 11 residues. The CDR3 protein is CASSAQGEQYF. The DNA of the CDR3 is TGTGCCAGCAGCGCACAGGGCGAGCAGTACTTC. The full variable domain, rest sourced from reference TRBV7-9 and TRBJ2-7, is DTGVSQNPRHKITKRGQNVTFRCDPISEHNRLYWYRQTLGQGPEFLTYFQNEAQLEKSRLLSDRFSAERPKGSFSTLEIQRTEQGDSAMYLCASSAQGEQYFGPGTRLTVT.

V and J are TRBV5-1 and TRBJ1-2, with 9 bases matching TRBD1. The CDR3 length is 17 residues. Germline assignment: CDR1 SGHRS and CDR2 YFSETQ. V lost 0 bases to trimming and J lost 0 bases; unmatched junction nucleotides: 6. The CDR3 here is CASSLATGGYTNYGYTF. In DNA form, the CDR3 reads TGCGCCAGCAGCTTGGCGACAGGGGGATATACTAACTATGGCTACACCTTC.

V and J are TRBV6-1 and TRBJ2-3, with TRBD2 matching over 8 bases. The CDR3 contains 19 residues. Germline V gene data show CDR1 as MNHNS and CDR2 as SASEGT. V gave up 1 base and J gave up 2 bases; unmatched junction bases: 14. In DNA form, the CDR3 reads TGTGCCAGCAGTGAAGGTGGACTAGCACCATACATGAACACAGATACGCAGTATTTT. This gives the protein CASSEGGLAPYMNTDTQYF.

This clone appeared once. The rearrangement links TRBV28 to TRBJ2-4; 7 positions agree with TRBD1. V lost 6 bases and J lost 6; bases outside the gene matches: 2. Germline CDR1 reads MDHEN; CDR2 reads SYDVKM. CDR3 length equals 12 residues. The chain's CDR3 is CASRNRGNIQYF. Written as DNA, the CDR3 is TGTGCCAGCAGAAACAGGGGAAACATTCAGTACTTC.

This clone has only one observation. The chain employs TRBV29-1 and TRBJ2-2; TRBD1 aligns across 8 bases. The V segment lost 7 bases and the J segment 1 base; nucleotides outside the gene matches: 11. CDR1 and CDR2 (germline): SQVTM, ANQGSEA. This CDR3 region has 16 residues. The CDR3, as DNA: TGCAGCGCCATCGACCGGGACAGGATGAACACCGGGGAGCTGTTTTTT. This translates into CSAIDRDRMNTGELFF.

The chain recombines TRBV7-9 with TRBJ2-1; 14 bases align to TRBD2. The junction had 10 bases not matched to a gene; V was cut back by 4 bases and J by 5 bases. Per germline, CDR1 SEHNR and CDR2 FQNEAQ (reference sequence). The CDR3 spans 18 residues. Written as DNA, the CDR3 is TGTGCCAGCAGCTCCCTCCCGGGACTAGCGGGAGACCACAATGAGCAGTTCTTC. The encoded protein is CASSSLPGLAGDHNEQFF.

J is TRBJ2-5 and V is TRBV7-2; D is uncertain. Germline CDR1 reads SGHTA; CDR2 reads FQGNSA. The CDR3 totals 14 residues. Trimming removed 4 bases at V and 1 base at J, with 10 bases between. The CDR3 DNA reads TGTGCCAGCAGCTCATACACTACCCAAGAGACCCAGTACTTC. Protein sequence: CASSSYTTQETQYF.

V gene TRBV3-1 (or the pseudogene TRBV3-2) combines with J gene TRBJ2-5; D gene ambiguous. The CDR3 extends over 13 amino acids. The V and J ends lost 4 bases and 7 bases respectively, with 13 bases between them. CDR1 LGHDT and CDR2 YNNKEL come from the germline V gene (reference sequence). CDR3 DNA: TGTGCCAGCAGCCCCCGAAGCCCCCGGACCCAGTACTTC. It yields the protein CASSPRSPRTQYF.